This T cell receptor (beta chain) was sequenced in a study of human T cells and chemical hapten exposure. Turning to the study itself: On the upper back, patch tests were applied with 0.01% DPC and read at 6 days. Slight differences in pooled library volume were the main source of varying TCR yields across samples.

This CDR3 comprises 15 residues. The junction had 7 bases not matched to a gene; V was cut back by 4 bases and J by 3 bases. In germline, CDR1 is SGHRS, CDR2 YFSETQ. Attachment of unique molecular identifiers to individual cDNA molecules was performed in the library. TCRdb processed the RACE reads anew with MiXCR; each CDR3 protein has one entry. The table shows 350,000 to 400,000 distinct CDR3 sequences, with under 6.5% occurring only once. This clonotype was seen a handful of times. Specified time point: patch test 2, 6 weeks after DPC sensitization. The treatment was: therapeutic diphenylcyclopropenone sensitization with weekly scalp DPC.

The chain couples TRBV5-1 to TRBJ2-7; 10 bases line up with TRBD1. The origin of this receptor is a woman under 30 with alopecia areata. Some clones in this sample may be carry-over from other donors' samples. Sequences were derived from whole blood, sampled in connection with sensitization to the hapten diphenylcyclopropenone (DPC). The DNA of the CDR3 is TGCGCCAGCAGCAAAACCCGGGACAGGGGCTACGAGCAGTACTTC. Its protein is CASSKTRDRGYEQYF.